What follows are 27 T cell receptor beta chains derived from one specimen sequenced in a study of low-dose radiotherapy and immunotherapy resistance in tumors. Time point indicated: before trial treatment. First-strand cDNA relied on TRAV- and TRBV-specific primers spanning alpha and beta chains. Both a constant-region primer and a V-primer adapter served to amplify TCRs across roughly 20 PCR cycles. TCRdb processed the reads anew with MiXCR; each CDR3 protein has one entry. The data hold 70,000 to 90,000 distinct CDR3 sequences, with roughly a sixth observed a single time. Sequenced material: PBMCs, taken before treatment. The receptors stem from a male donor with prostate cancer.

The chain is built from TRBV7-6 and TRBJ2-2; 8 bases match TRBD2. Germline trimming cut 3 bases from V and 5 bases from J; bases unmatched to any gene: 5. The CDR3 consists of 15 residues. Germline CDR1 reads SGHVS; CDR2 reads FNYEAQ. CDR3 loop: CASSFGPGGTGELFF. The CDR3 DNA follows: TGTGCCAGCAGCTTCGGCCCGGGGGGGACCGGGGAGCTGTTTTTT. Using reference TRBV7-6 and TRBJ2-2 for the parts outside the CDR3, the full variable domain is GAGVSQSPRYKVTKRGQDVALRCDPISGHVSLYWYRQALGQGPEFLTYFNYEAQQDKSGLPNDRFSAERPEGSISTLTIQRTEQRDSAMYRCASSFGPGGTGELFFGEGSRLTVL.

This clonotype was seen at least ten times. V gene TRBV20-1 combines with J gene TRBJ1-5, with unresolved D. This CDR3 spans 12 amino acids. Deletions cut 3 bases from V and 1 base from J, with 4 bases between. Germline CDR1 is DFQATT and CDR2 is SNEGSKA (reference sequence). CDR3 in amino acids: CSASGSNQPQHF. The CDR3 nucleotides read TGCAGTGCTAGTGGGAGCAATCAGCCCCAGCATTTT.

The CDR3 nucleotides read TGTGCCTGGACTGGCCTGCTTGGAAACACCATATATTTT. Its translation is CAWTGLLGNTIYF. V gene TRBV30 combines with J gene TRBJ1-3; D is uncertain. Per the germline V gene, CDR1 is GTSNPN and CDR2 is SVGIG (reference sequence). The V end was cut by 4 bases, the J end by 3 bases, with 10 bases between. The CDR3 sequence is 13 residues long.

Regarding this clonotype: This sequence is one base from a far larger clone and is likely a read error. The rearrangement joins TRBV13 to TRBJ2-2; D may be TRBD1 or TRBD2 (5 bases each). The ends were cut back, 6 bases at V and 7 bases at J, with 9 bases in the middle. This CDR3 comprises 12 residues. Germline V lookup: CDR1 PRHDT, CDR2 FYEKMQ (reference sequence). CDR3 sequence reads: CASSDGGGELFF. The CDR3 DNA follows: TGTGCCAGCAGTGATGGGGGCGGGGAGCTGTTTTTT. Full variable domain (remainder filled in from reference TRBV13 and TRBJ2-2): AAGVIQSPRHLIKEKRETATLKCYPIPRHDTVYWYQQGPGQDPQFLISFYEKMQSDKGSIPDRFSAQQFSDYHSELNMSSLELGDSALYFCASSDGGGELFFGEGSRLTVL.

This clonotype has a count of ten or more. The CDR3 bases are TGTGCCAGCTCACCACGGCTGGGGGCGAACACCGGGGAGCTGTTTTTT. Translation: CASSPRLGANTGELFF. This chain uses TRBV18 with TRBJ2-2, with D perhaps being TRBD1 or TRBD2 (5 bases each). This CDR3 is built from 16 residues. The germline gives CDR1 KGHSH, CDR2 LQKENI. Deletions cut 1 base from V and 0 bases from J, with 9 bases between. The whole variable domain, filled in from reference TRBV18 and TRBJ2-2, reads NAGVMQNPRHLVRRRGQEARLRCSPMKGHSHVYWYRQLPEEGLKFMVYLQKENIIDESGMPKERFSAEFPKEGPSILRIQQVVRGDSAAYFCASSPRLGANTGELFFGEGSRLTVL.

This clonotype was recorded many times. V gene TRBV6-1 combines with J gene TRBJ1-5, with a possible D match to TRBD1 (6 bases). Trimming took 2 bases from V and 4 from J, leaving 12 bases between them. The CDR3 sequence is 15 residues long. The germline V gene has CDR1 MNHNS and CDR2 SASEGT. DNA for the CDR3: TGTGCCAGCAGTGAATCCAGGGGCATAAATCAGCCCCAGCATTTT. It translates to CASSESRGINQPQHF.

The V and J genes are TRBV19 and TRBJ1-5; possible D gene TRBD1, 6 bases. The CDR3 is 14 amino acids. The V end lost 5 bases, the J end lost 2 bases, and 10 bases lay between the germline ends. Germline loops: CDR1 LNHDA, CDR2 SQIVND (reference sequence). The CDR3 region is CASSGQWGNQPQHF. The CDR3, as DNA: TGTGCCAGTAGTGGACAGTGGGGCAATCAGCCCCAGCATTTT.

The sample holds many counts of this clonotype. The rearrangement links TRBV3-1 to TRBJ1-3; no definite D call. This CDR3 region has 16 residues. Trimming shortened V by 6 bases and J by 4 bases, and 19 bases separated the two germline ends. The germline CDR1 and CDR2 sequences are LGHDT and YNNKEL (reference sequence). CDR3 DNA: TGTGCCAGCAGTATGGCAGATGTGGGATCGGGAAACACCATATATTTT. Its protein product is CASSMADVGSGNTIYF.

This clonotype was detected ten times or more. This chain uses TRBV6-5 with TRBJ1-1, with 7 bases matching TRBD1. The V and J ends lost 5 bases and 0 bases, in that order; junction bases with no gene match: 6. The CDR3 runs to 15 residues. Germline values: CDR1 MNHEY, CDR2 SVGAGI. The CDR3 bases are TGTGCCAGCAGTCCGACAGGGAACGTGAACACTGAAGCTTTCTTT. It encodes CASSPTGNVNTEAFF.

This clonotype was picked up a small number of times. One base separates it from a far larger clone, so it is likely a read error. The chain is built from TRBV27 and TRBJ2-7; D possibly corresponds to TRBD1 (5 bases). V was pared by 5 bases and J by 7 bases, with 18 bases between. This CDR3 is 14 amino acids long. Germline CDR1 reads MNHEY; CDR2 reads SMNVEV (reference sequence). The CDR3 here is CASSLVGASGEQYF. The CDR3 region has the DNA TGTGCCAGCAGTCTGGTAGGGGCTAGTGGTGAGCAGTACTTC.

This clonotype was seen once. This chain joins TRBV10-3 and TRBJ2-7, with 10 bases lining up with TRBD2. CDR1 and CDR2 (germline): ENHRY, SYGVKD. The trim removed 8 bases at V and 2 bases at J, leaving 6 bases unmatched. The CDR3 runs 14 residues. The CDR3 protein is CAIGQSGGAYEQYF. The DNA of the CDR3 is TGTGCCATCGGTCAAAGCGGGGGGGCCTACGAGCAGTACTTC.

The chain joins TRBV5-4 to TRBJ1-4, with 7 positions matching TRBD1. The CDR3 is made up of 13 amino acids. Germline loops: CDR1 SGHNT, CDR2 YYREEE (reference sequence). The trim removed 3 bases at V and 8 bases at J, leaving 4 bases unmatched. In DNA form, the CDR3 reads TGTGCCAGCAGCTCCGGACAGGAAGAAAAACTGTTTTTT. It yields the protein CASSSGQEEKLFF.

In its sample, this clonotype was seen many times. The chain employs TRBV7-6 and TRBJ1-4; D may be TRBD1 (5 bases). The CDR3 totals 13 residues. Trimming stripped 5 bases from V and 6 bases from J, with 10 bases between. Germline-derived CDR1 and CDR2 are SGHVS and FNYEAQ. The CDR3 loop is CASSPGRDEKLFF. As DNA, the CDR3 is TGTGCCAGCAGCCCGGGACGGGATGAAAAACTGTTTTTT.

This clonotype was observed many times. In DNA, the CDR3 is TGCAGTGCCCCCCTCCCCGGGGCGGACCGTAAACTGTTTTTT. Encoded protein: CSAPLPGADRKLFF. The gene calls are TRBV20-1 and TRBJ1-4; a weak D match, TRBD1 (5 bases). V gave up 6 bases and J gave up 11 bases, with 22 bases separating them. There are 14 residues in the CDR3. CDR1 is DFQATT and CDR2 is SNEGSKA in the germline V gene (reference sequence).

Ten or more counts support this clonotype. This chain links TRBV19 with TRBJ1-3; D gene ambiguous. CDR1 LNHDA and CDR2 SQIVND come from the germline V gene (reference sequence). V lost 4 bases and J 2 bases, leaving 15 bases between the germline ends. This CDR3 has 16 residues. The CDR3 reads CASSTTVADPGNTIYF. The CDR3 DNA is TGTGCCAGTAGTACCACGGTCGCGGATCCTGGAAACACCATATATTTT.

This clonotype occurred many times. CDR3 DNA: TGTGCCAGCCGGGGGGGCGAAGAGACCCAGTACTTC. Protein sequence: CASRGGEETQYF. The genes are TRBV13 and TRBJ2-5; 8 bases are a match to TRBD2. CDR3 length equals 12 residues. Trimming took 8 bases from V and 3 from J; bases not matched to a gene: 2. Germline values: CDR1 PRHDT, CDR2 FYEKMQ (reference sequence).

This clonotype was seen ten or more times. The chain is built from TRBV19 and TRBJ2-1; 8 bases are a match to TRBD2. The CDR3 runs to 16 residues. Germline lookup yields CDR1 LNHDA and CDR2 SQIVND (reference sequence). Unmatched junction bases numbered 12, after V lost 5 bases and J lost 6 bases. The CDR3 DNA sequence: TGTGCCAGTAGTTCCGGCGGGGCGGGGGGAATCAATGAGCAGTTCTTC. It yields the protein CASSSGGAGGINEQFF.

The DNA of the CDR3 is TGTGCCACCAGCAGTCTCGGGACAGGGGACTACGAGCAGTACTTC. Protein: CATSSLGTGDYEQYF. The J gene is TRBJ2-7, the V gene TRBV15; 10 bases agree with TRBD1. The germline V gene encodes CDR1 LNHNV and CDR2 YYDKDF (reference sequence). The CDR3 extends over 15 amino acids. V was clipped by 3 bases and J by 3 bases; unmatched bases: 5.

This clonotype occurred many times. The CDR3 loop is CSARPSRGSSYNEQFF. The CDR3 bases are TGCAGTGCTAGGCCCTCTAGGGGAAGCTCCTACAATGAGCAGTTCTTC. The chain employs TRBV20-1 and TRBJ2-1, with a possible D match to TRBD1 (5 bases). CDR1 is DFQATT and CDR2 is SNEGSKA in the germline V gene (reference sequence). V lost 3 bases and J lost 0, with 15 bases in between. The CDR3 consists of 16 residues.

The sample holds many counts of this clonotype. The chain links TRBV7-9 to TRBJ1-1; D is undetermined. With 3 bases removed from V and 5 bases from J, the gap between germline ends came to 7 bases. The CDR3 is 12 amino acids. CDR1 and CDR2 (germline): SEHNR, FQNEAQ (reference sequence). This CDR3 is CASSLRGTEAFF. The CDR3 DNA follows: TGTGCCAGCAGCTTGCGAGGGACTGAAGCTTTCTTT.

This chain connects TRBV12-3 or TRBV12-4 to TRBJ2-5; D possibly corresponds to TRBD2 (6 bases). V was trimmed by 8 bases and J by 7 bases, leaving 26 bases between them. This CDR3 is 16 amino acids long. DNA of the CDR3: TGTGCCAGCTGTGGGGACGCGGGGACGGAGATAGGGACCCAGTACTTC. This translates into CASCGDAGTEIGTQYF.

This chain links TRBV6-6 with TRBJ2-5, with 7 bases fitting TRBD1. The V gene's germline CDR1 is MNHNY and CDR2 SVGAGI (reference sequence). V trimming: 6 bases; J trimming: 5 bases; junction bases outside the gene matches: 6. CDR3 length equals 13 residues. The CDR3 spells CASSRQGPETQYF. CDR3 nucleotide sequence: TGTGCCAGCAGCCGACAGGGCCCGGAGACCCAGTACTTC.

This clonotype appeared a few times. The chain joins TRBV20-1 to TRBJ1-2; D may be TRBD1 (6 bases). The CDR3 spans 13 residues. Germline CDR1 reads DFQATT; CDR2 reads SNEGSKA (reference sequence). The germline V and J ends were trimmed by 0 bases and 6 bases, with 11 bases remaining between them. The CDR3 DNA is TGCAGTGCTAGAGACTTCCAGGGGAATGGCTACACCTTC. It codes for CSARDFQGNGYTF.

This clonotype was detected many times. The chain employs TRBV4-2 and TRBJ1-1; perhaps TRBD1 as D (6 bases). Germline V gives CDR1 LGHNA, CDR2 YNFKEQ. The CDR3 has 14 amino acids. The V and J ends lost 4 bases and 3 bases respectively, with 12 bases between them. CDR3 coding DNA: TGTGCCAGCAGCCCGCAGGGGACGTACACTGAAGCTTTCTTT. Protein: CASSPQGTYTEAFF.

There are many counts of this clonotype. This CDR3 is CASSKFPPTIEQFF. CDR3 nucleotide sequence: TGTGCCAGCAGCAAGTTCCCCCCTACAATTGAGCAGTTCTTC. The chain combines TRBV21-1 with TRBJ2-1. TRBV21-1 is a pseudogene locus. The CDR3 has 14 residues.

This clonotype was seen many times. The chain links TRBV7-9 to TRBJ1-2; no clear D gene. The CDR3 is 14 residues long. CDR1 is SEHNR, CDR2 FQNEAQ, per germline (reference sequence). V dropped 0 bases and J dropped 4 bases, with 9 bases sitting between them. DNA of the CDR3: TGTGCCAGCAGCTTAGCGGTGGCGGTCTATGGCTACACCTTC. Protein sequence: CASSLAVAVYGYTF.

There are many counts of this clonotype. The gene calls are TRBV12-3 or TRBV12-4 and TRBJ2-7, with D possibly matching TRBD1 (5 bases). With 6 bases removed from V and 2 bases from J, the gap between germline ends came to 17 bases. This CDR3 contains 15 residues. The CDR3 region is CASSIRQPTAYEQYF. The CDR3 DNA is TGTGCCAGCAGCATTAGACAGCCCACGGCCTACGAGCAGTACTTC.